This is a list of T cell receptor beta chains from one sample in a study of T cells in Graves' hyperthyroidism and ophthalmopathy. TCRdb reprocessed the multiplex PCR reads with MiXCR, giving one entry per CDR3 protein. This table has 700,000 to 950,000 distinct CDR3 sequences, under 45% appearing once. Sequenced: blood. These receptors were taken from a woman aged 40 to 50 with Graves' hyperthyroidism. CDR3s leave out the opening cysteine and the closing phenylalanine or tryptophan. A row's size may be missing; if present it is once, few, many or a size class.

>TRBV10-3|-|-
ATEAGGNTDTQH
>TRBV7-9|-|TRBJ1-1
ASSFQRDTEAF
>TRBV7-2|-|TRBJ1-2
ASSLGLGNYGYT
>TRBV19|many|TRBJ1-5
ASNQKGGNQPQH
>TRBV12-5|few|TRBJ1-3
ASGLVLGSGNTIY
>TRBV12-3/TRBV12-4|-|TRBJ2-2
ASSPGWVQGSGELF
>TRBV6-5|many|TRBJ2-2
ASSFQGGELF
>TRBV14|-|TRBJ1-6
ASSLARGTSPLH
>TRBV12-3/TRBV12-4|-|TRBJ1-5
ASSPRRDQPQH
>TRBV5-6|many|TRBJ1-1
ASSLGPRNTEAF
>TRBV20-1|many|TRBJ1-2
SASTGTVYGYT
>TRBV15|-|TRBJ2-1
ATSVSTSGGRNEQF
>TRBV6-2/TRBV6-3|-|TRBJ1-1
ASSYTPARGLTEAF
>TRBV5-1|few|TRBJ1-6
ASSLEGQGSYNSPLH
>TRBV10-3|few|TRBJ1-1
AISDKENTEAF
>TRBV7-2|-|TRBJ1-4
ASRHLVGGDRGEKLF
>TRBV7-2|-|TRBJ2-7
ASSPGTSGGWSEQY
>TRBV10-3|-|TRBJ2-3
AISESVTDTQY
>TRBV2|many|TRBJ2-5
ASRDEVDYPKETQY
>TRBV6-5|-|TRBJ1-1
ASSYRIDRRNTEAF
>TRBV9|-|TRBJ2-7
ASGQSYEDRRY
>TRBV12-3/TRBV12-4|-|TRBJ1-5
ASSLGGVSQPQH